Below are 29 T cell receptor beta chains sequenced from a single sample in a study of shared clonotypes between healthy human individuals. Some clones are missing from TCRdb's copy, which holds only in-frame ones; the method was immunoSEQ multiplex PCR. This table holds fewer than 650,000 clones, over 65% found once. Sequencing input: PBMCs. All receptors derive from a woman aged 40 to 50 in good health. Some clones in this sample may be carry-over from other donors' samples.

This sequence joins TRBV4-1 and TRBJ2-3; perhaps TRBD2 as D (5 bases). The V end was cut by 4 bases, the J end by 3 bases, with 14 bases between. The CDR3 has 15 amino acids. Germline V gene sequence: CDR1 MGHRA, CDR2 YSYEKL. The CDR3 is CASSPNGRSTDTQYF. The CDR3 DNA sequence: TGCGCCAGCAGCCCGAATGGGAGAAGTACAGATACGCAGTATTTT.

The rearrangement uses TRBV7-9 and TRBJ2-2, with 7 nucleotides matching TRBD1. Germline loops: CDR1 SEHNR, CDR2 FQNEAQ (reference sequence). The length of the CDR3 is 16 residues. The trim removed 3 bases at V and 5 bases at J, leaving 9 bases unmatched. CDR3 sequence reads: CASSFSGTGETGELFF. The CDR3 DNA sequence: TGTGCCAGCAGCTTCTCGGGCACAGGGGAAACCGGGGAGCTGTTTTTT.

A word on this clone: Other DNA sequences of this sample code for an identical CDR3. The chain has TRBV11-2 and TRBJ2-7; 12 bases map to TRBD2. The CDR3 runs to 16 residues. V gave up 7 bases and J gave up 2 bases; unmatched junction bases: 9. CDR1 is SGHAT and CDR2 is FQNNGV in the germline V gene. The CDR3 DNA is TGTGCCAGCAACAAAGGACTAGCGGGGTACCCCTACGAGCAGTACTTC. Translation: CASNKGLAGYPYEQYF.

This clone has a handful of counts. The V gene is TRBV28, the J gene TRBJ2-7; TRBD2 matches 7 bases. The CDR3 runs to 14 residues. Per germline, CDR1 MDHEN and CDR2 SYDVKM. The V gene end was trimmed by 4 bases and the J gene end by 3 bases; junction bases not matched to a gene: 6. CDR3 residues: CASSYLAESYEQYF. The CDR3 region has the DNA TGTGCCAGCAGTTATCTAGCGGAGAGCTACGAGCAGTACTTC.

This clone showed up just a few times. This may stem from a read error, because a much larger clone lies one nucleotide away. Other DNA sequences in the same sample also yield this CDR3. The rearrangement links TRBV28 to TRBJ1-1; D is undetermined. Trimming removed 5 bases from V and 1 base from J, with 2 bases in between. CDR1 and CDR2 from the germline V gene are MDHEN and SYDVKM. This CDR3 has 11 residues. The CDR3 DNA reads TGTGCCAGCAGTCAGAACACTGAAGCTTTCTTT. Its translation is CASSQNTEAFF.

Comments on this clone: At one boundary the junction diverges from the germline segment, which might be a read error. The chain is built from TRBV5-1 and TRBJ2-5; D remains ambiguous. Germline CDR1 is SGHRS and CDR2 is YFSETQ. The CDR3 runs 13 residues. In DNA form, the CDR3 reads TGCGCCAGCAGCTTAGGTCCCCAAGAGGCCCAGTACTTC. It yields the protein CASSLGPQEAQYF. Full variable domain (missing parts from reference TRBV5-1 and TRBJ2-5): KAGVTQTPRYLIKTRGQQVTLSCSPISGHRSVSWYQQTPGQGLQFLFEYFSETQRNKGNFPGRFSGRQFSNSRSEMNVSTLELGDSALYLCASSLGPQEAQYFGPGTRLLVL.

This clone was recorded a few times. The DNA for the CDR3 is TGCGCCAGCAACCCGAACCCTGGGGGCTACACCTTC. It translates to CASNPNPGGYTF. This chain uses TRBV10-2 with TRBJ1-2; the D is unclear. Germline V CDR1 and CDR2: WSHSY, SAAADI. The V and J ends lost 7 bases and 8 bases respectively, with 14 bases between them. There are 12 residues in the CDR3.

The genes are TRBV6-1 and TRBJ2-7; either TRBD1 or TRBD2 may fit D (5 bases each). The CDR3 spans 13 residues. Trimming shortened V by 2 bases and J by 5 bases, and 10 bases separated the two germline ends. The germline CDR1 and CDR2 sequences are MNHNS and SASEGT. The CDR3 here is CASSESRGDEQYF. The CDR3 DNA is TGTGCCAGCAGTGAATCCCGAGGGGACGAGCAGTACTTC.

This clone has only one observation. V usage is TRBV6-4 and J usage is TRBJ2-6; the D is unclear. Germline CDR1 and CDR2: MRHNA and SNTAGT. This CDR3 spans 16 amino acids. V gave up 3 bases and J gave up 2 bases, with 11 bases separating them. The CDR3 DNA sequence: TGTGCCAGCAGTGATGGGTGGGCTACTGGGGCCAACGTCCTGACTTTC. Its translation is CASSDGWATGANVLTF.

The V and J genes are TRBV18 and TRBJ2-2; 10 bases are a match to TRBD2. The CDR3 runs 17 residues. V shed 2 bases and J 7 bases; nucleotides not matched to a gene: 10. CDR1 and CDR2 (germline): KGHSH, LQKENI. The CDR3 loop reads CASSPGAGGPWIGELFF. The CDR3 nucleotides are TGTGCCAGCTCACCAGGAGCGGGAGGGCCTTGGATCGGGGAGCTGTTTTTT.

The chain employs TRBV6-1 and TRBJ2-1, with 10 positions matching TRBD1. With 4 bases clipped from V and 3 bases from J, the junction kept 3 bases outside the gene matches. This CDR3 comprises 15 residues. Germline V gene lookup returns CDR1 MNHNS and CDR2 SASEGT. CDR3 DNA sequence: TGTGCCAGCAGTGTAAGGACAGGGGGCTACAATGAGCAGTTCTTC. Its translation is CASSVRTGGYNEQFF.

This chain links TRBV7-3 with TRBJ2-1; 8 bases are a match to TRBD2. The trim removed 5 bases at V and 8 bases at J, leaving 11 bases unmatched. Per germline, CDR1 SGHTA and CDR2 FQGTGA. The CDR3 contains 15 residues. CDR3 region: CASSLLPGGLDEQFF. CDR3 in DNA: TGTGCCAGCAGCCTCCTGCCGGGGGGGCTGGATGAGCAGTTCTTC.

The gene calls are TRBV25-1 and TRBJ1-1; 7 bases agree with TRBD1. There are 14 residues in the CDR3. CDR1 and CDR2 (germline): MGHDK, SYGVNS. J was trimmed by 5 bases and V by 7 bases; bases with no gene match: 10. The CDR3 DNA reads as TGTGCCAGCACCTCCGACAGGGTAGGTACTGAAGCTTTCTTT. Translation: CASTSDRVGTEAFF. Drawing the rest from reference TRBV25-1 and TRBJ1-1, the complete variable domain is EADIYQTPRYLVIGTGKKITLECSQTMGHDKMYWYQQDPGMELHLIHYSYGVNSTEKGDLSSESTVSRIRTEHFPLTLESARPSHTSQYLCASTSDRVGTEAFFGQGTRLTVV.

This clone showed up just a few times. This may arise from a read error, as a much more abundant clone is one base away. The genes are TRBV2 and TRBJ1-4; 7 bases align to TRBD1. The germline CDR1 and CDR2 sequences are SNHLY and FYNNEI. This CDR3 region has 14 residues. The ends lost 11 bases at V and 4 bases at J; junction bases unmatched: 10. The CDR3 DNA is TGTGCCTGCACCTGGAACAGGGGTAATGAAAAACTGTTTTTT. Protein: CACTWNRGNEKLFF.

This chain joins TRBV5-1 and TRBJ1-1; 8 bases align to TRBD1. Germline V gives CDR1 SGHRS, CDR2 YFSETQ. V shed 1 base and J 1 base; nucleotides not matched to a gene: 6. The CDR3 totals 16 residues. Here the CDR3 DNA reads TGCGCCAGCAGCTTGTTCCAGGGGGCAACGAACACTGAAGCTTTCTTT. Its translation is CASSLFQGATNTEAFF.

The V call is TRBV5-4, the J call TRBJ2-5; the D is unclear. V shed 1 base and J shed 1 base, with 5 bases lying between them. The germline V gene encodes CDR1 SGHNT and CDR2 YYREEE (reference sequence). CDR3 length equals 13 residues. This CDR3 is CASSLIAQETQYF. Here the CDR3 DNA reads TGTGCCAGCAGCTTGATAGCCCAAGAGACCCAGTACTTC.

The CDR3 sequence: CAWSSLGHQNTEAFF. CDR3 coding DNA: TGTGCCTGGAGTTCCTTGGGACACCAGAACACTGAAGCTTTCTTT. The gene calls are TRBV30 and TRBJ1-1; D might be TRBD1 (6 bases). The CDR3 length is 15 residues. CDR1 and CDR2 (germline): GTSNPN, SVGIG (reference sequence). The V and J ends lost 2 bases and 1 base respectively, with 14 bases between them.

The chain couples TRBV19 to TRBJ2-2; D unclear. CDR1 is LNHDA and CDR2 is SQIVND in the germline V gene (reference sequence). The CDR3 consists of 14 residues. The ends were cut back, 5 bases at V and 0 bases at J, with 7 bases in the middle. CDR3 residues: CASSQVANTGELFF. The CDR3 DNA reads TGTGCCAGTAGTCAGGTAGCGAACACCGGGGAGCTGTTTTTT.

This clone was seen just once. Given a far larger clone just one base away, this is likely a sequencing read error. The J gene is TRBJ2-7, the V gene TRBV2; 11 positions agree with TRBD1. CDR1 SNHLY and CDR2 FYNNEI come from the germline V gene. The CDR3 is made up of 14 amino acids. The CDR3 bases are TGTACCAGCAGTAGAACCGGGACAGGGGGCGAGCAGTACTTC. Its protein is CTSSRTGTGGEQYF. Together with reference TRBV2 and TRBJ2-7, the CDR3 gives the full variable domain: EPEVTQTPSHQVTQMGQEVILRCVPISNHLYFYWYRQILGQKVEFLVSFYNNEISEKSEIFDDQFSVERPDGSNFTLKIRSTKLEDSAMYFCTSSRTGTGGEQYFGPGTRLTVT.

The CDR3 here is CASIERSNYQPQHF. CDR3 nucleotide sequence: TGTGCCAGCATTGAGAGGTCCAATTATCAGCCCCAGCATTTT. This chain joins TRBV28 and TRBJ1-5; D remains unclear. The CDR3 totals 14 residues. V gave up 7 bases and J gave up 5 bases, with 15 bases separating them. Germline values: CDR1 MDHEN, CDR2 SYDVKM.

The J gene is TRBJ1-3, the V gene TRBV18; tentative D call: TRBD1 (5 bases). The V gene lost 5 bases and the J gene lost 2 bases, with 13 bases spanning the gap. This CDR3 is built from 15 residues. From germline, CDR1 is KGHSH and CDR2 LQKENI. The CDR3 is CASSSGGSTGNTIYF. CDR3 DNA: TGTGCCAGCTCATCGGGGGGTTCTACTGGAAACACCATATATTTT. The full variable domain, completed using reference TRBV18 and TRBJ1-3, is NAGVMQNPRHLVRRRGQEARLRCSPMKGHSHVYWYRQLPEEGLKFMVYLQKENIIDESGMPKERFSAEFPKEGPSILRIQQVVRGDSAAYFCASSSGGSTGNTIYFGEGSWLTVV.

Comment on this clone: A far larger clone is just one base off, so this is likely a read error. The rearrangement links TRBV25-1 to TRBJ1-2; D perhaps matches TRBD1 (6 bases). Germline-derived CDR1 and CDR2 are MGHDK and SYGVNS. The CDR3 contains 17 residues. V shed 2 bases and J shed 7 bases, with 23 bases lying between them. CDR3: CASSEEPGADSGCGYTF. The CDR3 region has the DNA TGTGCCAGCAGTGAAGAGCCAGGGGCCGATTCTGGCTGTGGCTACACCTTC.

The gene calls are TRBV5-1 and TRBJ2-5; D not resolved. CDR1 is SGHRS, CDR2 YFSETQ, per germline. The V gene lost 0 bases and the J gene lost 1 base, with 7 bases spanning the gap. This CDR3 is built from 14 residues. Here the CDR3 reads CASSLGRLQETQYF. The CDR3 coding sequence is TGCGCCAGCAGCTTGGGACGGCTCCAAGAGACCCAGTACTTC. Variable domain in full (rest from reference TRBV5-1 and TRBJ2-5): KAGVTQTPRYLIKTRGQQVTLSCSPISGHRSVSWYQQTPGQGLQFLFEYFSETQRNKGNFPGRFSGRQFSNSRSEMNVSTLELGDSALYLCASSLGRLQETQYFGPGTRLLVL.

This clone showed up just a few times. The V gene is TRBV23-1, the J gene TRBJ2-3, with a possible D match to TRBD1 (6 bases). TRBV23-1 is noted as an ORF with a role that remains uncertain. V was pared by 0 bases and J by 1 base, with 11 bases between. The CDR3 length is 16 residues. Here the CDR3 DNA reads TGCGCCAGCAGTCAATCAGGGGACACCTGCACAGATACGCAGTATTTT. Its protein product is CASSQSGDTCTDTQYF.

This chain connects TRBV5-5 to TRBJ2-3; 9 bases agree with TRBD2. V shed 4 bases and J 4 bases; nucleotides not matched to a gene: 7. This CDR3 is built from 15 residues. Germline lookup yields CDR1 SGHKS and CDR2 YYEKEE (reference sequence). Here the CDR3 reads CASSLLAGAADTQYF. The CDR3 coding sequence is TGTGCCAGCAGCCTATTAGCGGGAGCGGCAGATACGCAGTATTTT.

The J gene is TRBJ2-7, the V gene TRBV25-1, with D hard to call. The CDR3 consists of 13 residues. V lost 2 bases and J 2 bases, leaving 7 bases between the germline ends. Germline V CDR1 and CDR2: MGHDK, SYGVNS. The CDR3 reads CASSERTPYEQYF. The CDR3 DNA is TGTGCCAGCAGTGAACGGACCCCCTACGAGCAGTACTTC.

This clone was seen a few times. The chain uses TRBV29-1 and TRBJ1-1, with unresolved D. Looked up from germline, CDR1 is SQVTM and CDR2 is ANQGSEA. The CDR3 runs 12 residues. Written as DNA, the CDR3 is TGCACCGGCGGACTAATGAACACTGAAGCTTTCTTT. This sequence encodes CTGGLMNTEAFF.

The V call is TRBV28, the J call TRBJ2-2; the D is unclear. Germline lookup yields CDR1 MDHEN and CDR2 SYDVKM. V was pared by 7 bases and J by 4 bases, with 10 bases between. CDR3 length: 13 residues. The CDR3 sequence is CASTTHFTGELFF. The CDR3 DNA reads TGTGCCAGCACCACACACTTCACCGGGGAGCTGTTTTTT. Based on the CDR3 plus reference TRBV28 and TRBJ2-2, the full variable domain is DVKVTQSSRYLVKRTGEKVFLECVQDMDHENMFWYRQDPGLGLRLIYFSYDVKMKEKGDIPEGYSVSREKKERFSLILESASTNQTSMYLCASTTHFTGELFFGEGSRLTVL.

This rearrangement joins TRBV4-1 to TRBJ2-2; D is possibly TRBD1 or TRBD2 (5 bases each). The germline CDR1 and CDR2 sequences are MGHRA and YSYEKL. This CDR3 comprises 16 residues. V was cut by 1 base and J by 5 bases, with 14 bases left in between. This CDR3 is CASSQGGLAGTGELFF. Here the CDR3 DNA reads TGCGCCAGCAGCCAAGGGGGGTTAGCAGGGACCGGGGAGCTGTTTTTT.